Shown below are 4 T cell receptor beta chains from a single sample sequenced in a study of control samples from healthy donors and cancer patients. The data were produced by immunoSEQ multiplex PCR, yet TCRdb's version contains in-frame clones alone and is incomplete. The sample consists of roughly 120,000 clones, approximately 87% of them appearing once. The sample taken for sequencing was blood. All receptors come from a man aged 25 to 40 in good health.

The rearrangement joins TRBV2 to TRBJ2-5, with a tentative D call TRBD2 (7 bases). CDR3 size: 14 residues. The germline V and J ends were trimmed by 3 bases and 5 bases, with 13 bases remaining between them. CDR1 SNHLY and CDR2 FYNNEI come from the germline V gene. The CDR3 nucleotides are TGTGCCAGCAGTGAGGGGGGGCGGACGGAGACCCAGTACTTC. It encodes CASSEGGRTETQYF.

This rearrangement joins TRBV11-2 to TRBJ1-6; D is uncertain. Germline V gene data show CDR1 as SGHAT and CDR2 as FQNNGV. V was shortened by 0 bases and J by 7 bases, with 10 bases between the two germline ends. There are 15 residues in the CDR3. The CDR3 DNA reads as TGTGCCAGCAGCTTAGATTGGGCGGCGAATTCACCCCTCCACTTT. Protein product: CASSLDWAANSPLHF.

The genes are TRBV11-3 and TRBJ1-1, with a tentative D call TRBD1 (5 bases). The CDR3 has 13 residues. Germline CDR1 SGHNT, CDR2 YENEEA. Trimming took 0 bases from V and 9 from J, leaving 11 bases between them. CDR3: CASSLEDGTQAFF. CDR3 bases: TGTGCCAGCAGCTTAGAGGACGGGACTCAAGCTTTCTTT.

The chain combines TRBV10-1 with TRBJ1-2; D uncertain. The germline gives CDR1 WNHNN, CDR2 SYGVQD (reference sequence). There are 12 residues in the CDR3. Trimming removed 0 bases from V and 5 bases from J, with 4 bases in between. CDR3 in DNA: TGCGCCAGCAGTGAGTCGGGGTATGGCTACACCTTC. Its translation is CASSESGYGYTF.